The source of this T cell receptor beta chain is a study of cytomegalovirus exposure and HLA in healthy donors. Whole-study findings and limits: In a later analysis, first-cohort TCR clusters were found to tend to co-occur in the 100 to 150 validation repertoires.

Repertoires were generated with immunoSEQ multiplex PCR, while TCRdb's copy carries only in-frame clones and drops some. The data contain about 110,000 clones, around nine tenths of them singletons. The V and J ends lost 1 base and 6 bases respectively, with 21 bases between them. Germline CDR1 GTSNPN, CDR2 SVGIG (reference sequence). The CDR3 totals 16 residues. Details on this clone: The target antigen is unknown.

The clonotype comes from a young woman in good health and CMV-seronegative. Sequencing used PBMCs. This sequence joins TRBV30 and TRBJ1-2, with D possibly TRBD1 on 6 matching bases. This CDR3 reads CAWSGFGSGADDGYTF. The CDR3 DNA is TGTGCCTGGAGTGGTTTCGGATCAGGGGCCGATGATGGCTACACCTTC.